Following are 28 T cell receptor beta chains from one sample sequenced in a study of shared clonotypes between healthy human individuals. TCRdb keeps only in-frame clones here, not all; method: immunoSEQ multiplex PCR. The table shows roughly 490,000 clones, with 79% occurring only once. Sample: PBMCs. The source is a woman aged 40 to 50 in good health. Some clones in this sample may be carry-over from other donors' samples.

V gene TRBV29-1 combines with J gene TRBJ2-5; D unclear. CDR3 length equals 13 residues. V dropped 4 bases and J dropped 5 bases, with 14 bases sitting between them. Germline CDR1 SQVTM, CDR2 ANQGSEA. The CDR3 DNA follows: TGCAGCGTTGGGCGCAGGTTGGGGGAGACCCAGTACTTC. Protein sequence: CSVGRRLGETQYF.

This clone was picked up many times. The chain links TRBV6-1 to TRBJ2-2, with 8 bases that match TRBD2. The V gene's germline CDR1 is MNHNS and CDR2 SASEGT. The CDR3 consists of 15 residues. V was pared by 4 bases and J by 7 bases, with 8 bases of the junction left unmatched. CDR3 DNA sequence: TGTGCCAGCAGTGTAGAAGCGGGAGAGGTCGGGGAGCTGTTTTTT. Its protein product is CASSVEAGEVGELFF.

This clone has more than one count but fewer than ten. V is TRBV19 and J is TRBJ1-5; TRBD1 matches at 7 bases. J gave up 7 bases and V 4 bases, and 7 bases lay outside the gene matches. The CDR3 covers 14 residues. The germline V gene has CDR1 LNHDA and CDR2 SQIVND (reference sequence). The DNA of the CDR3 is TGTGCCAGTAGTACAACAGGGGTAAAACAGCCCCAGCATTTT. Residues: CASSTTGVKQPQHF.

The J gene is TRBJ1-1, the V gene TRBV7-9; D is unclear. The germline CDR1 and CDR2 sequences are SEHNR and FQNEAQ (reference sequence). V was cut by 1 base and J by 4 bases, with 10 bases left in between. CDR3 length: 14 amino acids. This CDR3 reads CASSLDAGSTEAFF. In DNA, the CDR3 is TGTGCCAGCAGCTTAGACGCCGGCAGCACTGAAGCTTTCTTT.

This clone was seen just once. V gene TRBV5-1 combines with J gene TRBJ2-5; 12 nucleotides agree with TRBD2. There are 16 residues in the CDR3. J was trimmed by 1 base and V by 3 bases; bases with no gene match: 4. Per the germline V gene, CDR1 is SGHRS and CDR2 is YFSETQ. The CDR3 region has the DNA TGCGCCAGCAGCTGGTCGGGACTAGCGGGCCAAGAGACCCAGTACTTC. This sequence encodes CASSWSGLAGQETQYF.

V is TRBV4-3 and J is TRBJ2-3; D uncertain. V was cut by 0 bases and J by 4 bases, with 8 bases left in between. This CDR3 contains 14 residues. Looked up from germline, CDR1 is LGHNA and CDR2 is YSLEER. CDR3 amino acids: CASSQEVRPDTQYF. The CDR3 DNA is TGCGCCAGCAGCCAAGAAGTTCGCCCAGATACGCAGTATTTT.

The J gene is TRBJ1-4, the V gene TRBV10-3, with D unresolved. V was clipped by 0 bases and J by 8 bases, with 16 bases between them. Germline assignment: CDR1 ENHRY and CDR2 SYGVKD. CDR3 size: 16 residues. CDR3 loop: CAISESGSTRREKLFF. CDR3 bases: TGTGCCATCAGTGAGTCTGGGTCCACTCGACGGGAAAAACTGTTTTTT.

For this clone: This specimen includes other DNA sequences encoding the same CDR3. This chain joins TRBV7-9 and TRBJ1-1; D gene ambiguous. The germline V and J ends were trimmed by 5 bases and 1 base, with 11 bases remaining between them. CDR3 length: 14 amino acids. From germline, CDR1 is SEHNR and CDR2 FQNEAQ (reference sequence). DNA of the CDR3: TGTGCCAGCAGCCCCCCCGTTTCGAACACTGAAGCTTTCTTT. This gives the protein CASSPPVSNTEAFF.

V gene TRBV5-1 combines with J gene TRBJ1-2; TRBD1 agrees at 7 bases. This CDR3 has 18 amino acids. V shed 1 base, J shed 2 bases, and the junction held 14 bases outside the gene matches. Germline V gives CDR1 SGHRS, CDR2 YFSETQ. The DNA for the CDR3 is TGCGCCAGCAGCTTGTTGTGGTCCACCGCGGGACAGAACTATGGCTACACCTTC. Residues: CASSLLWSTAGQNYGYTF.

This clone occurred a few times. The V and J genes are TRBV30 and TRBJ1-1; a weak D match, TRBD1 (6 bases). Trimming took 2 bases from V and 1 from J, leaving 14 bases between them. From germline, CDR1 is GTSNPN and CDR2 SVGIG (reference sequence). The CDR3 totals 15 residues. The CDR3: CAWSPVGASNTEAFF. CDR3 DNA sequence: TGTGCCTGGAGTCCAGTGGGGGCATCGAACACTGAAGCTTTCTTT.

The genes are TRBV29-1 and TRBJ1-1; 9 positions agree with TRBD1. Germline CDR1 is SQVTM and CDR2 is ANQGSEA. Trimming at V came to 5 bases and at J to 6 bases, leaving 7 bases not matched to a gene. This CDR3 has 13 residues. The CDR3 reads CSVLRQGEAEAFF. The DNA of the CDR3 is TGCAGCGTTCTTAGACAGGGGGAGGCTGAAGCTTTCTTT.

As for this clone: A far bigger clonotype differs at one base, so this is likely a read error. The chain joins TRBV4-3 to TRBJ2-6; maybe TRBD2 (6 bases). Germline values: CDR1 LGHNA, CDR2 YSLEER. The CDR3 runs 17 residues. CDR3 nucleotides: TGCGCCAGCAACCAAGATCCAGGGACTTCTGGGGCCAACGTCCTGACTTTC. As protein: CASNQDPGTSGANVLTF.

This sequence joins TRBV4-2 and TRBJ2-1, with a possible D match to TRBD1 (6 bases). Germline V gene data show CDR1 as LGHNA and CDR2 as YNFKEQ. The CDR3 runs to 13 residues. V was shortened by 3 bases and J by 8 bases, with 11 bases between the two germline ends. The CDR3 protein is CASSQARGYEQFF. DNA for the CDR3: TGTGCCAGCAGCCAGGCCAGGGGATATGAGCAGTTCTTC.

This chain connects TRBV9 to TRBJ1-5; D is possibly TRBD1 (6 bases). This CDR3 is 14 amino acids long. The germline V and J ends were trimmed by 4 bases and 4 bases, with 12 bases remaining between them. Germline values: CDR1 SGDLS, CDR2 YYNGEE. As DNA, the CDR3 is TGTGCCAGCAGCCCACGAGGGGGGAATCAGCCCCAGCATTTT. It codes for CASSPRGGNQPQHF.

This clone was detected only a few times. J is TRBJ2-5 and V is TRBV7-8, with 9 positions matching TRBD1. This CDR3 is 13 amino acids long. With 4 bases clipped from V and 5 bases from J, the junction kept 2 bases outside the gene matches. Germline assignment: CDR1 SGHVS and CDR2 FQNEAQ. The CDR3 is CASSSGTGETQYF. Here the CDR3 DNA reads TGTGCCAGCAGCTCTGGGACAGGGGAGACCCAGTACTTC.

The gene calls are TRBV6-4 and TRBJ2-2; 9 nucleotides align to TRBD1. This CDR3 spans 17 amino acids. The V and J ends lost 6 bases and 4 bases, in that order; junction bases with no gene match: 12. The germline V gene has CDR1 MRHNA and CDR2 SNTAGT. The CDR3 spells CASSVKTGQGGTGELFF. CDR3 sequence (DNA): TGTGCCAGCAGCGTAAAGACGGGACAGGGCGGCACCGGGGAGCTGTTTTTT.

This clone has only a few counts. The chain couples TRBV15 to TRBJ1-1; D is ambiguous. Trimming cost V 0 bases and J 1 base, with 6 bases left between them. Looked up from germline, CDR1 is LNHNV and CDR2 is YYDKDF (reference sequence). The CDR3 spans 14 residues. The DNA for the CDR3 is TGTGCCACCAGCAGAGATTCAACGAACACTGAAGCTTTCTTT. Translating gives CATSRDSTNTEAFF. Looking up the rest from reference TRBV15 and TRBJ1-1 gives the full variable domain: DAMVIQNPRYQVTQFGKPVTLSCSQTLNHNVMYWYQQKSSQAPKLLFHYYDKDFNNEADTPDNFQSRRPNTSFCFLDIRSPGLGDTAMYLCATSRDSTNTEAFFGQGTRLTVV.

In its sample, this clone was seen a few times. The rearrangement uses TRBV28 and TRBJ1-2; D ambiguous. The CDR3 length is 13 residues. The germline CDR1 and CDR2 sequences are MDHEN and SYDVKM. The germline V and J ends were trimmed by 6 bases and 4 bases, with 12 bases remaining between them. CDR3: CASSIGSTYGYTF. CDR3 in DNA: TGTGCCAGCAGCATCGGCAGCACCTATGGCTACACCTTC.

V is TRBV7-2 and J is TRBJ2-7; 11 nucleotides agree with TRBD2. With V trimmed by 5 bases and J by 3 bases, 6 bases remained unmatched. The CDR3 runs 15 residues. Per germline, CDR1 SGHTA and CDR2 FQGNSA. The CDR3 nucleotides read TGTGCCAGCAGCCCCAGCCTAGCGGGAGGCTACGAGCAGTACTTC. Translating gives CASSPSLAGGYEQYF. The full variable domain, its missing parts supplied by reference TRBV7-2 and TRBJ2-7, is GAGVSQSPSNKVTEKGKDVELRCDPISGHTALYWYRQSLGQGLEFLIYFQGNSAPDKSGLPSDRFSAERTGGSVSTLTIQRTQQEDSAVYLCASSPSLAGGYEQYFGPGTRLTVT.

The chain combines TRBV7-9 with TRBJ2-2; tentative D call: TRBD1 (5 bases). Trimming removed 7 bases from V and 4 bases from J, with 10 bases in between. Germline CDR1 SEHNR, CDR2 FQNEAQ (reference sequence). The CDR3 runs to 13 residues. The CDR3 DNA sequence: TGTGCCAGCAAGCAGGGCGGCACCGGGGAGCTGTTTTTT. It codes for CASKQGGTGELFF.

The CDR3 DNA sequence: TGTGCCTGGAGTTCAGGACAAACCGTGGGCTACACCTTC. This translates into CAWSSGQTVGYTF. The J gene is TRBJ1-2, the V gene TRBV30, with D possibly TRBD1 on 5 matching bases. V was trimmed by 2 bases and J by 8 bases, leaving 15 bases between them. The CDR3 loop spans 13 amino acids. The germline V gene has CDR1 GTSNPN and CDR2 SVGIG (reference sequence).

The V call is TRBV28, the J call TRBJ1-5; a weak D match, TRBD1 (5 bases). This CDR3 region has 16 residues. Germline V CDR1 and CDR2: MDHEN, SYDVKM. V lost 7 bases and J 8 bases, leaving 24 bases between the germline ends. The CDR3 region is CASTLERNRSFEPQHF. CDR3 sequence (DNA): TGTGCCAGCACCTTAGAACGCAACAGGTCGTTTGAGCCCCAGCATTTT.

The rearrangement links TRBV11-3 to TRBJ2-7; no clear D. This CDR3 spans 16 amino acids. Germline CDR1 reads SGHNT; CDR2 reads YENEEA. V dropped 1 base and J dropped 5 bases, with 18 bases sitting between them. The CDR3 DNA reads TGTGCCAGCAGCTTAGTAGGGCAGGTTCCTTGGAACGAGCAGTACTTC. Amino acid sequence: CASSLVGQVPWNEQYF.

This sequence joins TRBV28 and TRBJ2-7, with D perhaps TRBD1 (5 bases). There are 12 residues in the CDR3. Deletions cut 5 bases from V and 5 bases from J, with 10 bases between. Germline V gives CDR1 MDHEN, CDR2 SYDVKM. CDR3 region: CASSAPRDEQYF. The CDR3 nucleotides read TGTGCCAGCAGTGCCCCCAGGGACGAGCAGTACTTC.

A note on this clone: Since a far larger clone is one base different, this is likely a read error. CDR3 region: CASRSPSYGQYF. The DNA for the CDR3 is TGTGCCAGCAGGTCCCCCTCGTACGGGCAGTACTTC. V usage is TRBV27 and J usage is TRBJ2-7; no definite D call. The CDR3 loop spans 12 amino acids. Germline V gene lookup returns CDR1 MNHEY and CDR2 SMNVEV (reference sequence).

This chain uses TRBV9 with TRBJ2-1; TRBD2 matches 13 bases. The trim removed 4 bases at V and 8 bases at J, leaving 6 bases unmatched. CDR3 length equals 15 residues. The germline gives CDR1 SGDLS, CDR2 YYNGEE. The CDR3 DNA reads TGTGCCAGCAGCTACACTAGCGGGAGGGGTGATGAGCAGTTCTTC. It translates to CASSYTSGRGDEQFF.

CDR3 bases: TGTGCCAGCACCTCTACCGGGACAGGGGGCTTCGGCAATCAGCCCCAGCATTTT. This gives the protein CASTSTGTGGFGNQPQHF. The chain couples TRBV5-8 to TRBJ1-5, with TRBD1 matching over 12 bases. Per the germline V gene, CDR1 is SGHTS and CDR2 is YDEGEE. This CDR3 is built from 18 residues. V trimming: 6 bases; J trimming: 2 bases; junction bases outside the gene matches: 12. Full variable domain (rest looked up from reference TRBV5-8 and TRBJ1-5): EAGVTQSPTHLIKTRGQQATLRCSPISGHTSVYWYQQALGLGLQFLLWYDEGEERNRGNFPPRFSGRQFPNYSSELNVNALELEDSALYLCASTSTGTGGFGNQPQHFGDGTRLSIL.

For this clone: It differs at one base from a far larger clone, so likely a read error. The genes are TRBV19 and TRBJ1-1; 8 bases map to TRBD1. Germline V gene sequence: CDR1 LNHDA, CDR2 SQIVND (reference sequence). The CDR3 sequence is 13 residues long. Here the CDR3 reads CASSDRGNTGAFF. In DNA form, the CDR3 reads TGTGCCAGTAGCGACAGGGGCAACACTGGAGCTTTCTTT.